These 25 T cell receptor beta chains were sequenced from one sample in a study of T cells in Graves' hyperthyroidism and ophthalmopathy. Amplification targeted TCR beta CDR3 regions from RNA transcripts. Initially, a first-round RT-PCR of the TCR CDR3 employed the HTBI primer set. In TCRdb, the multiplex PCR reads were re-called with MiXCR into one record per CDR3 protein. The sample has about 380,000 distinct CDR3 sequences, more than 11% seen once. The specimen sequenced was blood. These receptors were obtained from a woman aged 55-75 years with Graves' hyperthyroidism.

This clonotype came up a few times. The DNA for the CDR3 is TGTGCCAGCAGCTTATCCGGCCCGAGCACAGATACGCAGTATTTT. This gives the protein CASSLSGPSTDTQYF. The chain uses TRBV7-3 and TRBJ2-3, with D uncertain. CDR1 is SGHTA and CDR2 is FQGTGA in the germline V gene. V lost 2 bases and J lost 0, with 9 bases in between. The CDR3 covers 15 residues.

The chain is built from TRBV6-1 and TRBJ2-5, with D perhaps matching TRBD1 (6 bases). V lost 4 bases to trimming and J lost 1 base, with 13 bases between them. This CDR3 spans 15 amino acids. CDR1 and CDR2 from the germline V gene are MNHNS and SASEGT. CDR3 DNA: TGTGCCAGCAGTGGTGGACAGAATTTCCAAGAGACCCAGTACTTC. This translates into CASSGGQNFQETQYF.

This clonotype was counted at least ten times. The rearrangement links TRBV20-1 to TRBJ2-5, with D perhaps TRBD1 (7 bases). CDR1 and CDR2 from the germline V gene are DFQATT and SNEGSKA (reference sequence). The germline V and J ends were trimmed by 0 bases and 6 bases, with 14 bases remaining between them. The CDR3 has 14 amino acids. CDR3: CSARDRAGGQTQYF. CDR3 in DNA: TGCAGTGCTAGAGATCGGGCAGGGGGGCAGACCCAGTACTTC.

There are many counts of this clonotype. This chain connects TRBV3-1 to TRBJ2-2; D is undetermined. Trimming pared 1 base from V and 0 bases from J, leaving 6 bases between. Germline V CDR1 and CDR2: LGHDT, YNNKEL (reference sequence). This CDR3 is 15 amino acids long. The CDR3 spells CASSQVRANTGELFF. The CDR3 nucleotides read TGTGCCAGCAGCCAAGTTCGGGCGAACACCGGGGAGCTGTTTTTT.

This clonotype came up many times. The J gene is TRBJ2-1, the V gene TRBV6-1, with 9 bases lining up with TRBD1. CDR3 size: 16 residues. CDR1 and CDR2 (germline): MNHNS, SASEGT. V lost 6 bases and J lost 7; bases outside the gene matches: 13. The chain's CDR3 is CASSSWGTGRRNEQFF. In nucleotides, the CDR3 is TGTGCCAGCAGCTCCTGGGGGACAGGGAGGAGAAATGAGCAGTTCTTC.

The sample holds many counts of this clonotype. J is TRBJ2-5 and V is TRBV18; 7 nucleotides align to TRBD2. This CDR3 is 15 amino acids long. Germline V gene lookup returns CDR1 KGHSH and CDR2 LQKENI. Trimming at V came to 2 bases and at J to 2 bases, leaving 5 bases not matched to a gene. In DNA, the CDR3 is TGTGCCAGCTCACCAGAGGGAGGGCTGCAAGAGACCCAGTACTTC. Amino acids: CASSPEGGLQETQYF.

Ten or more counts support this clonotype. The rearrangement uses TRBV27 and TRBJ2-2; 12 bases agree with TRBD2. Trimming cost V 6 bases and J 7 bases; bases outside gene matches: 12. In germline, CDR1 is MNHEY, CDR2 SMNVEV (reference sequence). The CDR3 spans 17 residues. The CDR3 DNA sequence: TGTGCCAGCAGCTTCACAGGACTAGCGGGGCTAGGCGGGGAGCTGTTTTTT. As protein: CASSFTGLAGLGGELFF.

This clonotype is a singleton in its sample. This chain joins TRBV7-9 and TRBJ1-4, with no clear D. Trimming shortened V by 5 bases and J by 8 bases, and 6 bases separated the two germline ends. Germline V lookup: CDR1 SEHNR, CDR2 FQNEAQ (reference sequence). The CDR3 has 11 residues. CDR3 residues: CASSGAEKLFF. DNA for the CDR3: TGTGCCAGCAGCGGCGCGGAAAAACTGTTTTTT. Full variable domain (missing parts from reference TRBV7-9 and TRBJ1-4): DTGVSQNPRHKITKRGQNVTFRCDPISEHNRLYWYRQTLGQGPEFLTYFQNEAQLEKSRLLSDRFSAERPKGSFSTLEIQRTEQGDSAMYLCASSGAEKLFFGSGTQLSVL.

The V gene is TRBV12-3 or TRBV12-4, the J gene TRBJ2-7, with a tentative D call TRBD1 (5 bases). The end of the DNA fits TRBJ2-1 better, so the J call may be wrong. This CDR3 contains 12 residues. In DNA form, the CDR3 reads TGTGCCAGCAGTCGACAGTCCTACGAGCAGTTCTTC. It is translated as CASSRQSYEQFF.

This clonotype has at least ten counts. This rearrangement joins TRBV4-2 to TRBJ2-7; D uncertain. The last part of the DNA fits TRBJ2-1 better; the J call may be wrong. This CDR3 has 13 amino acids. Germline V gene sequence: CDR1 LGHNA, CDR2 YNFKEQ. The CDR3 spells CASSQERSYGQFF. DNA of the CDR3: TGTGCCAGCAGCCAAGAGAGGTCCTACGGTCAGTTCTTC.

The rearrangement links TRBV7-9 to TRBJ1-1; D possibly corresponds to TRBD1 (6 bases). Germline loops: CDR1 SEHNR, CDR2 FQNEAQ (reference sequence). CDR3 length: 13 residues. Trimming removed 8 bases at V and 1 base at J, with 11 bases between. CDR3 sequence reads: CASGSGANTEAFF. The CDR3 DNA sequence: TGTGCCAGCGGCTCAGGGGCGAACACTGAAGCTTTCTTT.

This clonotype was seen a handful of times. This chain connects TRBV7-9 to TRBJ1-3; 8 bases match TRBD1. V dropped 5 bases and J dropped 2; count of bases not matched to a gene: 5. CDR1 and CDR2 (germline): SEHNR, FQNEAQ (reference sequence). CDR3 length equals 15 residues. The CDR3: CASSPDRETGNTIYF. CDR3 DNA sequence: TGTGCCAGCAGCCCGGACAGGGAGACTGGAAACACCATATATTTT.

The DNA for the CDR3 is TGTGCCATCAGTGAGAGTTTCGGTTTCGGGCAGTTCTTC. Translation: CAISESFGFGQFF. The chain links TRBV10-3 to TRBJ2-1; D not certain. The V gene lost 2 bases and the J gene lost 12 bases, with 14 bases spanning the gap. There are 13 residues in the CDR3. Germline V lookup: CDR1 ENHRY, CDR2 SYGVKD.

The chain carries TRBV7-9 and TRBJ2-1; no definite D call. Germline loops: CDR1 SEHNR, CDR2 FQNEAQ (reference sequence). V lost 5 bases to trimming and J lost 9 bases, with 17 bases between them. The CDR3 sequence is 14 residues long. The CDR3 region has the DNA TGTGCCAGCAGCCCCAGCGCGTTTGGAATTGAGCAGTTCTTC. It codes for CASSPSAFGIEQFF.

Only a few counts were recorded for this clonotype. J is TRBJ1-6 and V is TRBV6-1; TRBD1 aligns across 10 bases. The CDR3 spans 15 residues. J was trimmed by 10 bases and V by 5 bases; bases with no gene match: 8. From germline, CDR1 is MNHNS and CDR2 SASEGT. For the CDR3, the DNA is TGTGCCAGCAGTTCCACCGGGACAGGGGACTCACCCCTCCACTTT. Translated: CASSSTGTGDSPLHF.

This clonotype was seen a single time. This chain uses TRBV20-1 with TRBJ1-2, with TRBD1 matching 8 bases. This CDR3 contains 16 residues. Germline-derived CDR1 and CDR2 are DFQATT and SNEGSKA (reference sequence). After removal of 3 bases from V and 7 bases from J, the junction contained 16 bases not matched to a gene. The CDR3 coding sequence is TGCAGTGCTAGGGGGTGGGGGACAGGCGGCGCCGGTGGCTACACCTTC. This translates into CSARGWGTGGAGGYTF.

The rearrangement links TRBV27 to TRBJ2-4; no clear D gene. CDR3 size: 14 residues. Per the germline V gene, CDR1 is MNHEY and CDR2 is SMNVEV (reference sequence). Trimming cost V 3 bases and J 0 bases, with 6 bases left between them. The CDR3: CASSFSIAKNIQYF. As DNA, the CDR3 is TGTGCCAGCAGTTTCTCTATAGCCAAAAACATTCAGTACTTC.

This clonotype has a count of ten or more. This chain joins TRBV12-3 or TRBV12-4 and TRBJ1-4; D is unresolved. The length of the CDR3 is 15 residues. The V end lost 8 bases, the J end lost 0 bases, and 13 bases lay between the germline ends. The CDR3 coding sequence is TGTGCCAGCCGTTCTTGGACGGCAACTAATGAAAAACTGTTTTTT. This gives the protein CASRSWTATNEKLFF.

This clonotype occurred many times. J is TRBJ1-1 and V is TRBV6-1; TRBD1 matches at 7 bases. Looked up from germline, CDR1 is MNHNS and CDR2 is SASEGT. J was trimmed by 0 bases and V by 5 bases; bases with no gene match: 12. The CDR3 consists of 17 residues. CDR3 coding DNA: TGTGCCAGCAGTTATATATACGCGGGACAGATGAACACTGAAGCTTTCTTT. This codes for CASSYIYAGQMNTEAFF.

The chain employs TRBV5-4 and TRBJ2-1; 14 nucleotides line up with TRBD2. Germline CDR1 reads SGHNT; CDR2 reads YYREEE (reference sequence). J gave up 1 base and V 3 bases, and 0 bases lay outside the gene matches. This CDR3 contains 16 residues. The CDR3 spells CASSWTSGRSYNEQFF. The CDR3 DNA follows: TGTGCCAGCAGCTGGACTAGCGGGAGGTCCTACAATGAGCAGTTCTTC.

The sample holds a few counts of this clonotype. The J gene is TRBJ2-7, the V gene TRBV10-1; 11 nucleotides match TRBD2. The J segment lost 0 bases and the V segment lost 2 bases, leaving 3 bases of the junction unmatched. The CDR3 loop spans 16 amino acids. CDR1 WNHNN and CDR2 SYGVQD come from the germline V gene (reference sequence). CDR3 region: CASSETSGSPSYEQYF. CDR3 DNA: TGCGCCAGCAGTGAGACTAGCGGGAGTCCCTCCTACGAGCAGTACTTC.

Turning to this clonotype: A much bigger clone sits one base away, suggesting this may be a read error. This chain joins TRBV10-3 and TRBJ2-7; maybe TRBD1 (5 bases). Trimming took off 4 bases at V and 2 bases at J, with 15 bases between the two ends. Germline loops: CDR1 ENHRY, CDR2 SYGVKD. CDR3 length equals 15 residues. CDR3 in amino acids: CAISGGLDLTYEQYF. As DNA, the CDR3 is TGTGCCATCAGTGGGGGCCTTGATCTGACCTACGAGCAGTACTTC.

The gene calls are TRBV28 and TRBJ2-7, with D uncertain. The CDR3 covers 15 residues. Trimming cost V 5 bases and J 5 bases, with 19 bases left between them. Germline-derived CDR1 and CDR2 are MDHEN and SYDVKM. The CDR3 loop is CASSPDGLVGDEQYF. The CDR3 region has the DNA TGTGCCAGCAGTCCCGACGGGTTGGTTGGTGACGAGCAGTACTTC.

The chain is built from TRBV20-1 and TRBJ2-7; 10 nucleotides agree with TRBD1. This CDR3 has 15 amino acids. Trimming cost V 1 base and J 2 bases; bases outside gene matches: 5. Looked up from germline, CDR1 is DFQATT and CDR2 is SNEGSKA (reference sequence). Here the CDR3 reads CSARGGTGDAYEQYF. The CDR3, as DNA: TGCAGTGCTAGAGGAGGGACAGGGGACGCCTACGAGCAGTACTTC.

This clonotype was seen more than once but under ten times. The CDR3 nucleotides are TGTGCCACCAGTGATCTCCCCGCCACTAGCAACAATGAGCAGTTCTTC. This gives the protein CATSDLPATSNNEQFF. V is TRBV24-1 and J is TRBJ2-1; D may be TRBD2 (6 bases). CDR1 is KGHDR and CDR2 is SFDVKD in the germline V gene. The CDR3 consists of 16 residues. V was trimmed by 3 bases and J by 5 bases, leaving 16 bases between them.